Shown below are 21 T cell receptor beta chains from a single sample sequenced in a study of blood T cell repertoires in COVID-19. Profiling relied on immunoSEQ multiplex PCR, and the TCRdb table lists in-frame clones only, not all of them. The sample yields 300,000 to 350,000 clones, more than 85% seen once. Sequenced input: PBMCs or T cells enriched from blood (not recorded which). The receptors stem from a woman aged 25 to 39 who had been exposed to COVID-19.

The genes are TRBV3-1 (or the pseudogene TRBV3-2) and TRBJ2-7; 8 nucleotides match TRBD1. Looked up from germline, CDR1 is LGHDT and CDR2 is YNNKEL (reference sequence). The CDR3 has 15 amino acids. With V trimmed by 7 bases and J by 2 bases, 10 bases remained unmatched. The CDR3 loop reads CASTSGQGYAYEQYF. In DNA form, the CDR3 reads TGTGCCAGCACCTCCGGACAGGGCTATGCCTACGAGCAGTACTTC.

The V gene is TRBV25-1, the J gene TRBJ2-5, with TRBD1 as a possible D gene (5 bases). The CDR3 consists of 14 residues. Trimming took 5 bases from V and 1 from J, leaving 11 bases between them. CDR1 is MGHDK, CDR2 SYGVNS, per germline. The CDR3 here is CASSRAGSQETQYF. CDR3 DNA sequence: TGTGCCAGCAGTCGCGCAGGGTCCCAAGAGACCCAGTACTTC.

The chain employs TRBV6-2 or TRBV6-3 and TRBJ1-1; unclear D gene. There are 12 residues in the CDR3. Trimming cost V 6 bases and J 13 bases, with 18 bases left between them. The germline V gene encodes CDR1 MNHEY and CDR2 SVGEGT. The CDR3 nucleotides read TGTGCCAGCAGCCGGAATCCCGATGGAGGTTTCTTT. Protein: CASSRNPDGGFF.

This chain joins TRBV2 and TRBJ1-5; the match to TRBD1 covers 9 bases. Germline CDR1 is SNHLY and CDR2 is FYNNEI. V dropped 6 bases and J dropped 7; count of bases not matched to a gene: 13. The CDR3 contains 16 residues. Here the CDR3 reads CASRSPGQGGAQPQHF. The CDR3 DNA reads TGTGCCAGCAGGTCCCCGGGACAGGGTGGCGCACAGCCCCAGCATTTT.

V is TRBV5-1 and J is TRBJ1-1; 8 bases match TRBD1. The CDR3 has 14 amino acids. J gave up 4 bases and V 4 bases, and 6 bases lay outside the gene matches. Germline V gives CDR1 SGHRS, CDR2 YFSETQ. For the CDR3, the DNA is TGCGCCAGCAGCATACAACAGGGGGGCACTGAAGCTTTCTTT. Translation gives CASSIQQGGTEAFF.

V usage is TRBV10-3 and J usage is TRBJ2-7, with D possibly matching TRBD1 (5 bases). Trimming shortened V by 2 bases and J by 3 bases, and 8 bases separated the two germline ends. The CDR3 has 13 amino acids. Germline V gene lookup returns CDR1 ENHRY and CDR2 SYGVKD. The CDR3 DNA reads TGTGCCATCAGTGAGGGGGCGGACTACGAGCAGTACTTC. Translation gives CAISEGADYEQYF.

This chain connects TRBV3-1 (or the pseudogene TRBV3-2) to TRBJ1-2, with D unresolved. Trimming stripped 1 base from V and 9 bases from J, with 6 bases between. Germline-derived CDR1 and CDR2 are LGHDT and YNNKEL (reference sequence). The CDR3 sequence is 11 residues long. The CDR3 protein is CASSQVYRYTF. In nucleotides, the CDR3 is TGTGCCAGCAGCCAAGTTTATCGCTACACCTTC.

The chain uses TRBV11-1 and TRBJ2-7; D perhaps matches TRBD2 (5 bases). The CDR3 runs to 13 residues. Germline lookup yields CDR1 SGHAT and CDR2 FQDESV (reference sequence). V was pared by 5 bases and J by 5 bases, with 13 bases between. The CDR3 sequence is CASSPGSWDEQYF. CDR3 nucleotide sequence: TGTGCCAGCAGCCCGGGATCTTGGGACGAGCAGTACTTC.

This chain uses TRBV2 with TRBJ1-6; TRBD1 might be the D (6 bases). Between the trimmed V and J ends, which lost 6 bases and 7 bases, there was a span of 16 bases. The length of the CDR3 is 15 residues. Germline V gives CDR1 SNHLY, CDR2 FYNNEI. CDR3 region: CASRPRTALNSPLHF. The CDR3 DNA reads TGTGCCAGCAGACCCCGGACAGCGCTCAATTCACCCCTCCACTTT.

J is TRBJ2-1 and V is TRBV5-4; 8 nucleotides match TRBD1. Germline V gives CDR1 SGHNT, CDR2 YYREEE (reference sequence). The CDR3 has 16 amino acids. The V gene end was trimmed by 3 bases and the J gene end by 2 bases; junction bases not matched to a gene: 7. Written as DNA, the CDR3 is TGTGCCAGCAGCTCACGAGACAGGGGCCCCTACAATGAGCAGTTCTTC. As protein: CASSSRDRGPYNEQFF.

This chain links TRBV28 with TRBJ2-1; 8 nucleotides match TRBD2. The trim removed 7 bases at V and 0 bases at J, leaving 5 bases unmatched. Germline CDR1 MDHEN, CDR2 SYDVKM. The CDR3 extends over 15 amino acids. CDR3 loop: CASKKRGISYNEQFF. Here the CDR3 DNA reads TGTGCCAGCAAAAAGCGGGGGATCTCCTACAATGAGCAGTTCTTC.

This clone occurred once. The rearrangement links TRBV11-2 to TRBJ1-1; a possible D gene is TRBD1 (6 bases). V shed 5 bases and J shed 0 bases, with 16 bases lying between them. The CDR3 sequence is 16 residues long. Germline V gene data show CDR1 as SGHAT and CDR2 as FQNNGV. CDR3 in amino acids: CASSPRPGHLNTEAFF. The DNA for the CDR3 is TGTGCCAGCAGCCCCCGCCCGGGACACCTGAACACTGAAGCTTTCTTT.

The chain couples TRBV7-9 to TRBJ1-1; possible D gene TRBD1, 6 bases. This CDR3 has 15 amino acids. Looked up from germline, CDR1 is SEHNR and CDR2 is FQNEAQ (reference sequence). V lost 1 base and J 11 bases, leaving 20 bases between the germline ends. The CDR3 here is CASSLGWDKSNSAFF. DNA of the CDR3: TGTGCCAGCAGCTTAGGATGGGACAAATCAAATTCGGCTTTCTTT.

V is TRBV7-2 and J is TRBJ1-2; 8 bases align to TRBD1. The germline V gene encodes CDR1 SGHTA and CDR2 FQGNSA. CDR3 size: 15 residues. Losses at the gene ends were 5 bases for V and 2 bases for J; bases not matched to a gene: 7. CDR3 in amino acids: CASSPQGAGNYGYTF. CDR3 DNA: TGTGCCAGCAGCCCTCAGGGGGCCGGAAACTATGGCTACACCTTC.

This rearrangement joins TRBV5-4 to TRBJ1-1; D is uncertain. CDR1 and CDR2 (germline): SGHNT, YYREEE (reference sequence). The V and J ends lost 2 bases and 3 bases respectively, with 8 bases between them. CDR3 length equals 13 residues. The CDR3 DNA sequence: TGTGCCAGCAGCTTCTCAGAGGACACTGAAGCTTTCTTT. It codes for CASSFSEDTEAFF.

The chain uses TRBV23-1 and TRBJ1-1; 10 positions agree with TRBD1. TRBV23-1 is noted as an ORF with a role that remains uncertain. V gave up 5 bases and J gave up 11 bases; unmatched junction bases: 5. The CDR3 extends over 12 amino acids. The CDR3 loop is CASSTDRGPAFF. CDR3 nucleotide sequence: TGCGCCAGCAGTACCGACAGGGGGCCGGCTTTCTTT.

The chain carries TRBV11-2 and TRBJ2-5, with D unclear. This CDR3 is 13 amino acids long. V lost 1 base, J lost 9 bases, and 12 bases lay in between. Germline V CDR1 and CDR2: SGHAT, FQNNGV. This CDR3 is CASSLAPPEAQYF. In DNA, the CDR3 is TGTGCCAGCAGCTTAGCCCCTCCCGAGGCCCAGTACTTC.

The genes are TRBV5-1 and TRBJ2-1, with D possibly TRBD2 on 5 matching bases. V was trimmed by 1 base and J by 10 bases, leaving 15 bases between them. The germline V gene has CDR1 SGHRS and CDR2 YFSETQ. This CDR3 region has 14 residues. This CDR3 reads CASSLSGYFEEQFF. CDR3 in DNA: TGCGCCAGCAGCTTGAGCGGCTATTTCGAGGAGCAGTTCTTC.

The V and J genes are TRBV7-3 and TRBJ2-7; TRBD2 might be the D (5 bases). The CDR3 spans 14 residues. CDR1 SGHTA and CDR2 FQGTGA come from the germline V gene. V dropped 6 bases and J dropped 3 bases, with 15 bases sitting between them. As DNA, the CDR3 is TGTGCCAGCAGACCGTCGCCGGGGAGCTACGAGCAGTACTTC. It yields the protein CASRPSPGSYEQYF.

The chain links TRBV9 to TRBJ2-5, with 9 nucleotides matching TRBD2. The germline gives CDR1 SGDLS, CDR2 YYNGEE. The V segment lost 1 base and the J segment 4 bases; nucleotides outside the gene matches: 14. The CDR3 is 18 residues long. The CDR3 nucleotides read TGTGCCAGCAGCGTATCCGGCAGCGGGGGGCGGGCAGGAGAGACCCAGTACTTC. Translation: CASSVSGSGGRAGETQYF.

The chain carries TRBV27 and TRBJ1-2, with 9 bases lining up with TRBD1. CDR1 and CDR2 (germline): MNHEY, SMNVEV (reference sequence). This CDR3 comprises 14 residues. V shed 7 bases, J shed 6 bases, and the junction held 9 bases outside the gene matches. The CDR3, as DNA: TGTGCCAGCATACCGGGACAGGGAGAGCATGGCTACACCTTC. This sequence encodes CASIPGQGEHGYTF.